This entry lists 29 T cell receptor beta chains sequenced from one sample in a study of shared clonotypes between healthy human individuals. TCRdb keeps only in-frame clones here, not all; method: immunoSEQ multiplex PCR. The sample shows more than 2,000,000 clones, roughly nine tenths of them seen only once. Source material: naive CD4+ T cells sorted from blood. This sample's subset: CD45RA+ positively selected. The receptors come from a man younger than 35 in good health.

The V call is TRBV9, the J call TRBJ2-5; 7 nucleotides align to TRBD1. CDR3 size: 17 residues. After removal of 0 bases from V and 4 bases from J, the junction contained 12 bases not matched to a gene. Germline assignment: CDR1 SGDLS and CDR2 YYNGEE. CDR3 amino acids: CASSVAPVTGLGETQYF. DNA of the CDR3: TGTGCCAGCAGCGTAGCCCCAGTGACAGGGTTGGGAGAGACCCAGTACTTC.

The genes are TRBV29-1 and TRBJ2-5; D ambiguous. Germline values: CDR1 SQVTM, CDR2 ANQGSEA. The CDR3 is 14 residues long. Trimming left V 3 bases short and J 1 base short, with 12 bases between. In nucleotides, the CDR3 is TGCAGCGTTGAGACGTTTTACGGCCAAGAGACCCAGTACTTC. It specifies CSVETFYGQETQYF.

The chain is built from TRBV19 and TRBJ2-5, with TRBD1 as a possible D gene (5 bases). The CDR3 spans 14 residues. Germline V CDR1 and CDR2: LNHDA, SQIVND (reference sequence). V lost 3 bases, J lost 1 base, and 9 bases lay in between. CDR3 nucleotides: TGTGCCAGTAGTATCTCAGGGCTCCAAGAGACCCAGTACTTC. Amino acids: CASSISGLQETQYF.

This chain joins TRBV23-1 and TRBJ1-5, with a tentative D call TRBD1 (6 bases). TRBV23-1 is labeled an ORF, and its function is uncertain. The CDR3 contains 14 residues. The ends were cut back, 6 bases at V and 5 bases at J, with 14 bases in the middle. CDR3 DNA sequence: TGCGCCAGCAGACTAGCAGGGGTAGATCAGCCCCAGCATTTT. It specifies CASRLAGVDQPQHF.

V usage is TRBV19 and J usage is TRBJ2-1; 14 bases are a match to TRBD2. With V trimmed by 4 bases and J by 9 bases, 5 bases remained unmatched. The germline V gene has CDR1 LNHDA and CDR2 SQIVND (reference sequence). The CDR3 is 15 amino acids. DNA of the CDR3: TGTGCCAGTAGTAGGACTAGCGGGAGGTTTGGTGAGCAGTTCTTC. It yields the protein CASSRTSGRFGEQFF.

The chain has TRBV29-1 and TRBJ2-1; D may be TRBD2 (5 bases). The germline CDR1 and CDR2 sequences are SQVTM and ANQGSEA. V gave up 7 bases and J gave up 4 bases, with 17 bases separating them. The CDR3 extends over 14 amino acids. The CDR3 DNA reads as TGCAGCGCCGAACCGTGGGTAGCGTACAATGAGCAGTTCTTC. This encodes CSAEPWVAYNEQFF.

The genes are TRBV5-1 and TRBJ2-5; D is uncertain. V lost 1 base to trimming and J lost 1 base, with 11 bases between them. The CDR3 runs 15 residues. CDR1 is SGHRS, CDR2 YFSETQ, per germline. The CDR3 protein is CASSLNTPSQETQYF. For the CDR3, the DNA is TGCGCCAGCAGCTTGAATACCCCTTCCCAAGAGACCCAGTACTTC.

The chain employs TRBV9 and TRBJ2-2; D unclear. V lost 0 bases to trimming and J lost 6 bases, with 6 bases between them. The length of the CDR3 is 13 residues. Germline V gene lookup returns CDR1 SGDLS and CDR2 YYNGEE. CDR3 in DNA: TGTGCCAGCAGCGTAGGGATTGCCGGGGAGCTGTTTTTT. It codes for CASSVGIAGELFF.

The V gene is TRBV7-2, the J gene TRBJ2-7; 8 bases map to TRBD1. The CDR3 runs to 15 residues. V dropped 4 bases and J dropped 6; count of bases not matched to a gene: 11. Germline V CDR1 and CDR2: SGHTA, FQGNSA. The CDR3 coding sequence is TGTGCCAGCAGCTCCCCCGGGACAGGTTTCGGCGAGCAGTACTTC. Translation gives CASSSPGTGFGEQYF.

CDR3 sequence (DNA): TGTGCCAGCAGCATGACCCCGACAGGGGAGGGAGAGACCCAGTACTTC. Protein product: CASSMTPTGEGETQYF. The chain recombines TRBV7-2 with TRBJ2-5, with D perhaps matching TRBD1 (8 bases). The germline CDR1 and CDR2 sequences are SGHTA and FQGNSA. The CDR3 is 16 amino acids. V lost 5 bases, J lost 4 bases, and 20 bases lay in between.

The gene calls are TRBV2 and TRBJ2-7; 9 bases align to TRBD1. CDR3 size: 14 residues. Germline V gene sequence: CDR1 SNHLY, CDR2 FYNNEI. With 7 bases clipped from V and 4 bases from J, the junction kept 8 bases outside the gene matches. The CDR3 sequence is CASNAGTGTYEQYF. CDR3 nucleotides: TGTGCCAGCAACGCCGGGACAGGGACGTACGAGCAGTACTTC.

The chain recombines TRBV5-1 with TRBJ2-1; TRBD2 aligns across 10 bases. Germline values: CDR1 SGHRS, CDR2 YFSETQ. With V trimmed by 0 bases and J by 6 bases, 3 bases remained unmatched. The CDR3 has 15 amino acids. In nucleotides, the CDR3 is TGCGCCAGCAGCTTGGCGGCTAGCGGGGGCAATGAGCAGTTCTTC. Its protein product is CASSLAASGGNEQFF.

J is TRBJ2-1 and V is TRBV6-5; D is ambiguous. CDR1 is MNHEY, CDR2 SVGAGI, per germline. This CDR3 spans 13 amino acids. With 0 bases removed from V and 7 bases from J, the gap between germline ends came to 7 bases. In DNA, the CDR3 is TGTGCCAGCAGTTACTCGAGCCTGAATGAGCAGTTCTTC. It translates to CASSYSSLNEQFF.

The chain uses TRBV6-5 and TRBJ1-1; D possibly corresponds to TRBD1 (5 bases). This CDR3 has 13 amino acids. The V and J ends lost 9 bases and 5 bases respectively, with 16 bases between them. Germline V CDR1 and CDR2: MNHEY, SVGAGI. The CDR3, as DNA: TGTGCCAGTGCAGGATCCGGGGGGACTGAAGCTTTCTTT. Translation: CASAGSGGTEAFF.

The chain carries TRBV7-2 and TRBJ1-3; maybe TRBD1 (6 bases). Germline V lookup: CDR1 SGHTA, CDR2 FQGNSA. V was cut by 1 base and J by 0 bases, with 16 bases left in between. The CDR3 runs 18 residues. The CDR3: CASSLDFGGAHSGNTIYF. The CDR3 DNA is TGTGCCAGCAGCTTAGATTTTGGGGGGGCACACTCTGGAAACACCATATATTTT.

The chain employs TRBV5-4 and TRBJ2-4, with a weak D call TRBD1 (6 bases). V was clipped by 3 bases and J by 5 bases, with 12 bases between them. This CDR3 region has 14 residues. From germline, CDR1 is SGHNT and CDR2 YYREEE (reference sequence). CDR3 residues: CASSWGLKENIQYF. Written as DNA, the CDR3 is TGTGCCAGCAGCTGGGGGCTTAAGGAAAACATTCAGTACTTC.

The chain links TRBV18 to TRBJ2-7; no clear D gene. The CDR3 totals 12 residues. CDR1 is KGHSH and CDR2 is LQKENI in the germline V gene. Trimming removed 4 bases from V and 6 bases from J, with 10 bases in between. CDR3 DNA: TGTGCCAGCTCACAAAGCTCCGGCGAGCAGTACTTC. Translating it yields CASSQSSGEQYF.

This chain links TRBV11-2 with TRBJ2-3; 11 bases match TRBD2. This CDR3 region has 19 residues. Germline V gene data show CDR1 as SGHAT and CDR2 as FQNNGV. V trimming: 4 bases; J trimming: 5 bases; junction bases outside the gene matches: 17. CDR3 nucleotide sequence: TGTGCCAGCAGCTCCAGTTTTCCTAGCGGGGGGCCGAGAGGAGATACGCAGTATTTT. As protein: CASSSSFPSGGPRGDTQYF. Looking up the rest from reference TRBV11-2 and TRBJ2-3 gives the full variable domain: EAGVAQSPRYKIIEKRQSVAFWCNPISGHATLYWYQQILGQGPKLLIQFQNNGVVDDSQLPKDRFSAERLKGVDSTLKIQPAKLEDSAVYLCASSSSFPSGGPRGDTQYFGPGTRLTVL.

The chain combines TRBV15 with TRBJ1-1; 7 bases line up with TRBD1. CDR1 and CDR2 (germline): LNHNV, YYDKDF (reference sequence). After removal of 1 base from V and 4 bases from J, the junction contained 18 bases not matched to a gene. This CDR3 is 19 amino acids long. Here the CDR3 DNA reads TGTGCCACCAGCAGAGGTTTTCAGGGACAGACGACACTCGGCACTGAAGCTTTCTTT. This codes for CATSRGFQGQTTLGTEAFF.

A note on this clone: The sample contains more than one DNA sequence encoding this CDR3. The gene calls are TRBV30 and TRBJ1-1, with D uncertain. The CDR3 contains 11 residues. Per the germline V gene, CDR1 is GTSNPN and CDR2 is SVGIG (reference sequence). V was cut by 4 bases and J by 1 base, with 4 bases left in between. The CDR3 region has the DNA TGTGCCTGGAACAAGAACACTGAAGCTTTCTTT. Translated, it gives CAWNKNTEAFF.

The chain recombines TRBV30 with TRBJ2-2; D is unresolved. The V and J ends lost 3 bases and 4 bases respectively, with 6 bases between them. The CDR3 covers 12 residues. Germline V gene data show CDR1 as GTSNPN and CDR2 as SVGIG (reference sequence). The chain's CDR3 is CAWRERTGELFF. As DNA, the CDR3 is TGTGCCTGGAGGGAACGCACCGGGGAGCTGTTTTTT.

J is TRBJ1-6 and V is TRBV6-5; D is undetermined. The CDR3 has 14 amino acids. Germline values: CDR1 MNHEY, CDR2 SVGAGI. Trimming stripped 2 bases from V and 15 bases from J, with 17 bases between. CDR3 region: CASSYTIDSIYLHF. DNA for the CDR3: TGTGCCAGCAGTTACACGATAGATTCAATATACCTCCACTTT.

Notes on this clone: This same CDR3 is encoded by further DNA sequences in the sample. CDR3 DNA sequence: TGTGCCAGCAGCTTAGGCGGGAGTCAAGAGACCCAGTACTTC. This gives the protein CASSLGGSQETQYF. The V call is TRBV7-2, the J call TRBJ2-5; the match to TRBD2 covers 7 bases. Germline V lookup: CDR1 SGHTA, CDR2 FQGNSA. The CDR3 extends over 14 amino acids. The V gene end was trimmed by 1 base and the J gene end by 2 bases; junction bases not matched to a gene: 1. Complete variable domain (other parts from reference TRBV7-2 and TRBJ2-5): GAGVSQSPSNKVTEKGKDVELRCDPISGHTALYWYRQSLGQGLEFLIYFQGNSAPDKSGLPSDRFSAERTGGSVSTLTIQRTQQEDSAVYLCASSLGGSQETQYFGPGTRLLVL.

The V gene is TRBV5-8, the J gene TRBJ2-7, with TRBD2 as a possible D gene (7 bases). The germline V gene encodes CDR1 SGHTS and CDR2 YDEGEE. The CDR3 consists of 15 residues. With 4 bases removed from V and 5 bases from J, the gap between germline ends came to 19 bases. The CDR3 loop reads CASSPGAGAGDEQYF. The CDR3 nucleotides are TGTGCCAGCAGCCCCGGGGCGGGGGCCGGGGACGAGCAGTACTTC.

Notes on this clone: This sample also contains other DNA sequences that code for the same CDR3. The chain carries TRBV4-1 and TRBJ1-2; 7 bases line up with TRBD1. CDR1 and CDR2 (germline): MGHRA, YSYEKL. This CDR3 has 14 amino acids. V lost 1 base to trimming and J lost 8 bases; unmatched junction nucleotides: 7. The CDR3 loop reads CASSQVGQGGGYTF. In DNA, the CDR3 is TGCGCCAGCAGCCAAGTCGGGCAGGGGGGCGGCTACACCTTC.

For this clone: At the DNA level, this CDR3 is encoded by other sequences in the same sample as well. This rearrangement joins TRBV29-1 to TRBJ2-5; D may correspond to TRBD1 or TRBD2 (5 bases each). The V end lost 4 bases, the J end lost 5 bases, and 8 bases lay between the germline ends. Germline CDR1 is SQVTM and CDR2 is ANQGSEA. There are 11 residues in the CDR3. CDR3 in amino acids: CSVVWGETQYF. The CDR3 region has the DNA TGCAGCGTTGTGTGGGGGGAGACCCAGTACTTC.

This clone occurred once. Other DNA sequences of this sample code for an identical CDR3. This chain uses TRBV18 with TRBJ2-3; possible D gene TRBD2, 5 bases. Looked up from germline, CDR1 is KGHSH and CDR2 is LQKENI. Trimming removed 3 bases from V and 2 bases from J, with 6 bases in between. The CDR3 totals 13 residues. CDR3 in amino acids: CASSPRDTDTQYF. The CDR3 DNA sequence: TGTGCCAGCTCACCCCGGGACACAGATACGCAGTATTTT.

This clone was seen once. This chain uses TRBV5-1 with TRBJ1-4; 7 nucleotides align to TRBD1. Trimming at V came to 0 bases and at J to 5 bases, leaving 4 bases not matched to a gene. Germline V gene lookup returns CDR1 SGHRS and CDR2 YFSETQ. The CDR3 is 15 residues long. The CDR3 loop reads CASSLVGTENEKLFF. The CDR3 DNA sequence: TGCGCCAGCAGCTTGGTTGGGACAGAAAATGAAAAACTGTTTTTT.

This sequence joins TRBV4-1 and TRBJ1-6; 8 positions agree with TRBD1. V was pared by 2 bases and J by 9 bases, with 9 bases of the junction left unmatched. Germline V gives CDR1 MGHRA, CDR2 YSYEKL. This CDR3 has 16 amino acids. This chain's CDR3 is CASSQSAGQGGSPLHF. CDR3 coding DNA: TGCGCCAGCAGCCAAAGCGCCGGACAGGGAGGTTCACCCCTCCACTTT.